The 21 T cell receptor beta chains below were found in one sample sequenced in a study of blood T cell repertoires in COVID-19 (dated by TCRdb to 2020 to 2022). Library preparation employed the immunoSEQ multiplex PCR assay. Held by TCRdb, this immuneACCESS table contains in-frame sequences only and omits some clones. Under half of the omission traces to an unresolved V gene where checked; the cause of the rest is unknown. The sample yields 120,000 to 150,000 clones; approximately 90% were counted once. Of the sample, more than 6.5% falls within the top ten clones. The sequencing sample was made of peripheral blood. The receptors shown here come from a woman between 45 and 60 years old with active or convalescent COVID-19.

The J gene is TRBJ1-2, the V gene TRBV28, with TRBD1 matching 7 bases. CDR1 is MDHEN and CDR2 is SYDVKM in the germline V gene. This CDR3 contains 15 residues. V shed 4 bases, J shed 1 base, and the junction held 6 bases outside the gene matches. Here the CDR3 DNA reads TGTGCCAGCAGTTCCGTTGACAGGGTTAACTATGGCTACACCTTC. Translation gives CASSSVDRVNYGYTF.

The chain couples TRBV6-2 or TRBV6-3 to TRBJ1-5; TRBD1 might be the D (5 bases). This CDR3 has 14 residues. From germline, CDR1 is MNHEY and CDR2 SVGEGT. V was trimmed by 3 bases and J by 7 bases, leaving 13 bases between them. The CDR3 DNA sequence: TGTGCCAGCAGTTATGGGTGGGGCCGCCAGCCCCAGCATTTT. Its translation: CASSYGWGRQPQHF.

The V gene is TRBV10-3, the J gene TRBJ1-2; 7 bases fit TRBD1. The ends lost 5 bases at V and 4 bases at J; junction bases unmatched: 7. The CDR3 consists of 14 residues. Germline V gene lookup returns CDR1 ENHRY and CDR2 SYGVKD. Here the CDR3 reads CAISPGQLGYGYTF. DNA of the CDR3: TGTGCCATCAGTCCGGGACAGTTGGGCTATGGCTACACCTTC.

The CDR3 nucleotides read TGTGCCAGCAGCTTAACAGGGGCGGAAACTGAAGCTTTCTTT. Translating gives CASSLTGAETEAFF. The V call is TRBV7-3, the J call TRBJ1-1, with D possibly being TRBD1 (5 bases). The V gene's germline CDR1 is SGHTA and CDR2 FQGTGA. The CDR3 sequence is 14 residues long. Deletions cut 0 bases from V and 5 bases from J, with 10 bases between.

This chain joins TRBV9 and TRBJ1-5; TRBD1 aligns across 12 bases. This CDR3 region has 16 residues. Germline CDR1 SGDLS, CDR2 YYNGEE. V shed 4 bases and J 3 bases; nucleotides not matched to a gene: 5. The CDR3 coding sequence is TGTGCCAGCAGCCCAGGGACAGGGGGCTCCAATCAGCCCCAGCATTTT. It codes for CASSPGTGGSNQPQHF.

This chain joins TRBV6-5 and TRBJ2-5; D gene unclear. V gave up 7 bases and J gave up 0 bases, with 9 bases separating them. Per the germline V gene, CDR1 is MNHEY and CDR2 is SVGAGI. CDR3 size: 13 residues. This CDR3 reads CASTHENQETQYF. The CDR3 bases are TGTGCCAGCACCCATGAGAACCAAGAGACCCAGTACTTC.

The chain couples TRBV28 to TRBJ1-5; tentative D call: TRBD1 (6 bases). Germline V gives CDR1 MDHEN, CDR2 SYDVKM. The CDR3 is made up of 15 amino acids. Trimming removed 5 bases from V and 3 bases from J, with 14 bases in between. The CDR3 nucleotides are TGTGCCAGCAGTAAAATTACAGGGCTCAATCAGCCCCAGCATTTT. Its protein is CASSKITGLNQPQHF.

V and J are TRBV12-3 or TRBV12-4 and TRBJ2-5; 8 nucleotides match TRBD2. There are 13 residues in the CDR3. With V trimmed by 4 bases and J by 7 bases, 5 bases remained unmatched. In DNA form, the CDR3 reads TGTGCCAGCAGTTCGGGGGGGTGGGCGACCCAGTACTTC. Amino acids: CASSSGGWATQYF.

The chain recombines TRBV9 with TRBJ2-1; D is perhaps TRBD2 (6 bases). Germline V CDR1 and CDR2: SGDLS, YYNGEE. V dropped 0 bases and J dropped 5 bases, with 12 bases sitting between them. The CDR3 contains 15 residues. This chain's CDR3 is CASSVAGGANNEQFF. The CDR3 DNA reads as TGTGCCAGCAGCGTAGCTGGCGGGGCCAACAATGAGCAGTTCTTC.

This rearrangement joins TRBV27 to TRBJ2-3; D is uncertain. The CDR3 runs 12 residues. V lost 6 bases and J lost 4, with 8 bases in between. Per germline, CDR1 MNHEY and CDR2 SMNVEV (reference sequence). CDR3 loop: CASRQIPDTQYF. CDR3 nucleotides: TGTGCCAGCAGACAGATCCCAGATACGCAGTATTTT.

This chain links TRBV30 with TRBJ2-3; perhaps TRBD2 as D (5 bases). Germline V gene sequence: CDR1 GTSNPN, CDR2 SVGIG (reference sequence). Trimming took 2 bases from V and 0 from J, leaving 9 bases between them. This CDR3 spans 14 amino acids. The CDR3 region is CAWSTGESTDTQYF. The DNA for the CDR3 is TGTGCCTGGAGTACTGGGGAGAGCACAGATACGCAGTATTTT. The full variable domain, completed using reference TRBV30 and TRBJ2-3, is SQTIHQWPATLVQPVGSPLSLECTVEGTSNPNLYWYRQAAGRGLQLLFYSVGIGQISSEVPQNLSASRPQDRQFILSSKKLLLSDSGFYLCAWSTGESTDTQYFGPGTRLTVL.

J is TRBJ1-2 and V is TRBV7-9; 9 bases are a match to TRBD1. After removal of 3 bases from V and 6 bases from J, the junction contained 8 bases not matched to a gene. Germline V CDR1 and CDR2: SEHNR, FQNEAQ (reference sequence). The CDR3 sequence is 15 residues long. Here the CDR3 reads CASSFSTGGRNGYTF. CDR3 coding DNA: TGTGCCAGCAGCTTCTCGACAGGGGGAAGAAATGGCTACACCTTC.

The genes are TRBV18 and TRBJ1-1; D is perhaps TRBD1 (5 bases). Germline V gene data show CDR1 as KGHSH and CDR2 as LQKENI. Between the trimmed V and J ends, which lost 3 bases and 11 bases, there was a span of 19 bases. This CDR3 is built from 14 residues. The CDR3 DNA is TGTGCCAGCTCACCCCCTGCGGGGGGTAATGTCGCTTTCTTT. It encodes CASSPPAGGNVAFF.

This clone has only one observation. The chain uses TRBV6-2 or TRBV6-3 and TRBJ1-1, with 10 bases identical to TRBD1. The CDR3 is made up of 16 amino acids. From germline, CDR1 is MNHEY and CDR2 SVGEGT. With 0 bases clipped from V and 5 bases from J, the junction kept 6 bases outside the gene matches. CDR3 in amino acids: CASSYSSGQGTTEAFF. The CDR3 DNA reads as TGTGCCAGCAGTTACTCTTCGGGACAGGGGACTACTGAAGCTTTCTTT.

This clone showed up just a few times. The chain carries TRBV18 and TRBJ1-5; TRBD1 agrees at 7 bases. The ends lost 5 bases at V and 6 bases at J; junction bases unmatched: 4. This CDR3 comprises 13 residues. The germline V gene has CDR1 KGHSH and CDR2 LQKENI. CDR3 sequence (DNA): TGTGCCAGCTCAGAGGGGGCTGGTCAGCCCCAGCATTTT. Translated, it gives CASSEGAGQPQHF.

The J gene is TRBJ2-5, the V gene TRBV5-1; weak D call: TRBD2 (5 bases). CDR3 length: 14 residues. In germline, CDR1 is SGHRS, CDR2 YFSETQ. The V end lost 0 bases, the J end lost 3 bases, and 9 bases lay between the germline ends. CDR3 DNA: TGCGCCAGCAGCTTGGACGGGAAAAAAGAGACCCAGTACTTC. This translates into CASSLDGKKETQYF.

This chain links TRBV6-2 or TRBV6-3 with TRBJ2-1; 13 bases map to TRBD2. The CDR3 consists of 15 residues. The J segment lost 8 bases and the V segment lost 4 bases, leaving 5 bases of the junction unmatched. The germline V gene has CDR1 MNHEY and CDR2 SVGEGT. DNA for the CDR3: TGTGCCAGCAGTTCCGGGACTAGCGGGAACGATGAGCAGTTCTTC. It is translated as CASSSGTSGNDEQFF.

CDR3 sequence reads: CAIMGTSGGYEQYF. In DNA form, the CDR3 reads TGTGCCATCATGGGGACTAGCGGGGGTTACGAGCAGTACTTC. This rearrangement joins TRBV10-3 to TRBJ2-7; 14 bases are shared with TRBD2. Germline V gene sequence: CDR1 ENHRY, CDR2 SYGVKD. V lost 7 bases and J lost 4; bases outside the gene matches: 3. The CDR3 sequence is 14 residues long.

This chain uses TRBV7-9 with TRBJ2-5, with 8 bases that match TRBD1. Losses at the gene ends were 1 base for V and 5 bases for J; bases not matched to a gene: 9. Germline CDR1 is SEHNR and CDR2 is FQNEAQ (reference sequence). CDR3 length: 16 amino acids. CDR3 nucleotide sequence: TGTGCCAGCAGCTTAGGGGTAACAGGGGGTTTTGAGACCCAGTACTTC. It encodes CASSLGVTGGFETQYF.

This chain uses TRBV28 with TRBJ1-2, with TRBD1 matching over 10 bases. The germline V gene has CDR1 MDHEN and CDR2 SYDVKM. The V and J ends lost 4 bases and 3 bases, in that order; junction bases with no gene match: 8. This CDR3 region has 16 residues. CDR3 residues: CASSSIRTGGDYGYTF. CDR3 nucleotides: TGTGCCAGCAGTTCCATAAGGACAGGGGGAGACTATGGCTACACCTTC.

The chain links TRBV30 to TRBJ1-1; 9 bases match TRBD1. The germline V gene has CDR1 GTSNPN and CDR2 SVGIG (reference sequence). This CDR3 is built from 15 residues. Unmatched junction bases numbered 6, after V lost 3 bases and J lost 1 base. The CDR3 DNA is TGTGCCTGGAGGGGACAGGGTTTTAAGAACACTGAAGCTTTCTTT. It translates to CAWRGQGFKNTEAFF. The full variable domain, with the rest looked up from reference TRBV30 and TRBJ1-1, is SQTIHQWPATLVQPVGSPLSLECTVEGTSNPNLYWYRQAAGRGLQLLFYSVGIGQISSEVPQNLSASRPQDRQFILSSKKLLLSDSGFYLCAWRGQGFKNTEAFFGQGTRLTVV.